This TCR beta chain originates from a study of cytomegalovirus exposure and HLA in healthy donors. CDR3 size: 13 residues. Germline lookup yields CDR1 SGHNT and CDR2 YYREEE (reference sequence). V lost 4 bases and J lost 2, with 10 bases in between. Study outcomes and limitations: An Asian-associated ancestry cluster reportedly showed fewer N-insertions than the roughly 700-donor mean in a later analysis. Accurate prediction of most subjects' HLA-A and HLA-B alleles from TCR beta sequences was reported. There were fewer than 200 TCR beta chains listed as cytomegalovirus-associated.

Turning to this clone: Its antigen is unidentified.

Both 60 Vbeta primers and 13 Jbeta primers went into the PCR. Sequencing was performed with immunoSEQ multiplex PCR; in TCRdb, only in-frame clones are kept and a portion is missing. The sample holds about 160,000 clones, approximately 80% seen once. The chain couples TRBV5-4 to TRBJ2-7, with D possibly matching TRBD1 (5 bases). This sequence was found in a male donor in good health and CMV-seropositive. Sequencing was done on a sample of PBMCs. The CDR3 region is CASSPGHPYEQYF. The DNA of the CDR3 is TGTGCCAGCAGCCCCGGACACCCCTACGAGCAGTACTTC.